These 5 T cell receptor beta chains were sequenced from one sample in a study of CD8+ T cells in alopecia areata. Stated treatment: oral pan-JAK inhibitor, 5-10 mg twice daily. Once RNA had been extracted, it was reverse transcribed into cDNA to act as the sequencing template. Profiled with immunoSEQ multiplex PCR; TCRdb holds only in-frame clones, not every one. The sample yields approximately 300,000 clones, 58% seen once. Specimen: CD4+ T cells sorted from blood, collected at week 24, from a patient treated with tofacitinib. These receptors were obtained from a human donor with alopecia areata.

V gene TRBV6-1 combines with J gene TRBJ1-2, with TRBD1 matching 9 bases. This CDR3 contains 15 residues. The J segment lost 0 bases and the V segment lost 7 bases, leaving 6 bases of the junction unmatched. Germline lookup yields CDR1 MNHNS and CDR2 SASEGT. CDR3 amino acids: CASIGRDRANYGYTF. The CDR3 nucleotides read TGTGCCAGCATCGGCCGGGACAGGGCTAACTATGGCTACACCTTC.

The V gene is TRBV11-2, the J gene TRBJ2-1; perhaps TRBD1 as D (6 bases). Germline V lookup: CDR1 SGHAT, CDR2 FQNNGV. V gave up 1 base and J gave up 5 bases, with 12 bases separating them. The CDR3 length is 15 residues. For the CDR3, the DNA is TGTGCCAGCAGCTTAGTAGGGGGTCGGGACAATGAGCAGTTCTTC. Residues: CASSLVGGRDNEQFF.

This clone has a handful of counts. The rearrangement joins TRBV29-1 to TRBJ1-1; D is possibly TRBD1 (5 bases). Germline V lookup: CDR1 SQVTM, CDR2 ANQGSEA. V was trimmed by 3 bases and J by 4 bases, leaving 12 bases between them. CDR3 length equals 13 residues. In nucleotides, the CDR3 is TGCAGCGTTGAGGGGGACGGTCGCACTGAAGCTTTCTTT. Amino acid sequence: CSVEGDGRTEAFF.

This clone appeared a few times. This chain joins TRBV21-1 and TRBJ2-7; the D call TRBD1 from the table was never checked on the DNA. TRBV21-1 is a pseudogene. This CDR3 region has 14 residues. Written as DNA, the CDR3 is TGTGCCAGCAGCCGCCCGGGACAGGGGGACGAGCAGTACTTC. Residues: CASSRPGQGDEQYF.

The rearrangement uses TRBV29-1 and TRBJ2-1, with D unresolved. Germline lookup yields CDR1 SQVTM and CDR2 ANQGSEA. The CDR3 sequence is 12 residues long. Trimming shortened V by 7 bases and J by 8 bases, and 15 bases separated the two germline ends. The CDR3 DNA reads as TGCAGCGCCAGCCGGAGTGGGGATGAGCAGTTCTTC. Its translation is CSASRSGDEQFF.